The 10 T cell receptor beta chains below come from one sample, sequenced in a study of T cells in Graves' hyperthyroidism and ophthalmopathy. From RNA transcripts, TCR beta CDR3 regions were amplified. HTBI primers drove first-round RT-PCR of the TCR CDR3. TCRdb called the multiplex PCR reads again in MiXCR, with one record for every CDR3 protein. Altogether some 300,000 distinct CDR3 sequences are present, around 19% being singletons, with the ten largest covering roughly 40%. What was sequenced was blood. The receptors were gathered from a man between 45 and 60 years old with Graves' ophthalmopathy.

This clonotype was picked up a small number of times. CDR3 residues: CASSHGLSRPTDTQYF. The CDR3 bases are TGCGCCAGCAGCCACGGGCTCTCAAGACCCACAGATACGCAGTATTTT. V is TRBV5-1 and J is TRBJ2-3; D is undetermined. Trimming removed 4 bases from V and 2 bases from J, with 17 bases in between. The CDR3 totals 16 residues. Germline V gene sequence: CDR1 SGHRS, CDR2 YFSETQ.

This clonotype was found a few times. The chain has TRBV11-2 and TRBJ2-6, with 12 bases that match TRBD1. Germline CDR1 and CDR2: SGHAT and FQNNGV. The CDR3 extends over 20 amino acids. V lost 5 bases, J lost 0 bases, and 11 bases stayed unmatched. In nucleotides, the CDR3 is TGTGCCAGCAGCCGCTTGGGACAGGGGGCAGTCCCCTCTGGGGCCAACGTCCTGACTTTC. As protein: CASSRLGQGAVPSGANVLTF.

As DNA, the CDR3 is TGTGCCAGCAGCCCGGAGACAGGGGCTAGCGCCGAAGCTTTCTTT. Encoded protein: CASSPETGASAEAFF. The chain uses TRBV7-3 and TRBJ1-1, with 8 nucleotides matching TRBD1. Trimming took 5 bases from V and 8 from J; bases not matched to a gene: 13. Per germline, CDR1 SGHTA and CDR2 FQGTGA. The CDR3 runs 15 residues.

Ten or more counts support this clonotype. The V call is TRBV27, the J call TRBJ2-1, with 9 nucleotides matching TRBD2. Germline V CDR1 and CDR2: MNHEY, SMNVEV (reference sequence). The trim removed 3 bases at V and 4 bases at J, leaving 16 bases unmatched. This CDR3 is 19 amino acids long. The CDR3 sequence: CASSFQRTSVRRVYNEQFF. The CDR3 DNA reads as TGTGCCAGCAGTTTCCAAAGGACTAGCGTCAGACGTGTGTACAATGAGCAGTTCTTC.

The CDR3 nucleotides read TGTGCCAGCAGTTACTCGACCGGGCACCGGGGCTACACCTTC. It codes for CASSYSTGHRGYTF. J is TRBJ1-2 and V is TRBV6-5; D gene unclear. CDR1 MNHEY and CDR2 SVGAGI come from the germline V gene. The CDR3 is 14 residues long. Trimming stripped 0 bases from V and 8 bases from J, with 13 bases between.

This clonotype has more than one count but fewer than ten. This chain uses TRBV6-5 with TRBJ2-5; D is undetermined. The germline V and J ends were trimmed by 0 bases and 1 base, with 9 bases remaining between them. This CDR3 is built from 15 residues. Looked up from germline, CDR1 is MNHEY and CDR2 is SVGAGI. The CDR3 spells CASSYSRSLQETQYF. CDR3 coding DNA: TGTGCCAGCAGTTACTCGAGGTCGCTCCAAGAGACCCAGTACTTC.

This chain joins TRBV7-9 and TRBJ2-5; unclear D gene. Trimming took 5 bases from V and 5 from J, leaving 9 bases between them. CDR1 SEHNR and CDR2 FQNEAQ come from the germline V gene (reference sequence). The CDR3 spans 12 residues. The CDR3 DNA reads TGTGCCAGCAGCCTAGGCCATGAGACCCAGTACTTC. It codes for CASSLGHETQYF.

This clonotype has at least ten counts. The chain uses TRBV24-1 and TRBJ2-1; 12 nucleotides match TRBD1. Germline-derived CDR1 and CDR2 are KGHDR and SFDVKD. The junction had 5 bases not matched to a gene; V was cut back by 11 bases and J by 1 base. The CDR3 is made up of 15 amino acids. The CDR3 sequence is CAIGTGGPSYNEQFF. Here the CDR3 DNA reads TGTGCCATCGGGACAGGGGGCCCATCCTACAATGAGCAGTTCTTC.

The V and J genes are TRBV20-1 and TRBJ1-4; D is uncertain. The ends were cut back, 3 bases at V and 0 bases at J, with 8 bases in the middle. The germline V gene has CDR1 DFQATT and CDR2 SNEGSKA (reference sequence). The CDR3 has 14 amino acids. CDR3 DNA sequence: TGCAGTGCTAGTGGCAGTTCAACTAATGAAAAACTGTTTTTT. Translating gives CSASGSSTNEKLFF.

This clonotype appeared once. This sequence joins TRBV5-4 and TRBJ2-1; 7 nucleotides line up with TRBD2. The CDR3 runs 12 residues. Germline V lookup: CDR1 SGHNT, CDR2 YYREEE (reference sequence). V gave up 3 bases and J gave up 8 bases; unmatched junction bases: 2. The CDR3 reads CASSYTSDEQFF. The CDR3 bases are TGTGCCAGCAGCTACACTAGCGATGAGCAGTTCTTC.